A selection of T cell receptor beta chains follows, all from one sample in a study of cytomegalovirus exposure and HLA in healthy donors. TCRdb's copy holds only in-frame clones and misses some; the assay was immunoSEQ multiplex PCR. This table has 120,000 or so clones, around 69% appearing once. Sequenced input: PBMCs. Receptor source: a woman aged 40-49 years in good health and CMV-seropositive. The CDR3 runs from the conserved cysteine through the conserved F or W. The D gene is left open where the match is weak. Clone size is given for some rows only: seen once, a few or many times, or a class if the clone is expanded.

J,size,V,D,DNA,CDR3
TRBJ1-4,once,TRBV4-2,-,TGTGCCAGCAGCCAAATACAGGATAATGAAAAACTGTTTTTT,CASSQIQDNEKLFF
TRBJ1-5,-,TRBV7-2,-,TGTGCCAGCAGCTTACAGGGGAGATATCAGCCCCAGCATTTT,CASSLQGRYQPQHF
TRBJ2-3,few,TRBV5-1,-,TGCGCCAGCGGAGATTATACGCAGTATTTT,CASGDYTQYF
TRBJ2-1,-,TRBV9,-,TGTGCCAGCAGCGTAAGCGGGTCCAACAATGAGCAGTTCTTC,CASSVSGSNNEQFF
TRBJ1-1,few,TRBV6-1,-,TGTGCCAGCAGTGGTCTTTCGGACAGAAAGAACACTGAAGCTTTCTTT,CASSGLSDRKNTEAFF
TRBJ1-1,few,TRBV5-1,-,TGCGCCAGCAGCCGGGAGGAGGCATTGAACACTGAAGCTTTCTTT,CASSREEALNTEAFF
TRBJ1-6,-,TRBV10-3,-,TGTGCCATCAGTGTAGCGTTAATAAATTCACCCCTCCACTTT,CAISVALINSPLHF
TRBJ2-3,-,TRBV9,TRBD2,TGTGCCAGCAGCGTCATAGCGGGAGGCACAGATACGCAGTATTTT,CASSVIAGGTDTQYF
TRBJ2-5,-,TRBV6-4,-,TGTGCCAGCACCACCTGCGTCGGGGGACCTTCTCAAGAGACCCAGTACTTC,CASTTCVGGPSQETQYF
TRBJ1-1,-,TRBV7-8,-,TGTGCCAGCAGCTTAGGGAACAGGGACACTGAAGCTTTCTTT,CASSLGNRDTEAFF
TRBJ2-7,-,TRBV6-5,TRBD2,TGTGCCAGCAGTAAGGGACTACATGGTTACGAGCAGTACTTC,CASSKGLHGYEQYF
TRBJ2-3,-,TRBV2,-,TGTGCCAGCACCCGGGACTTGACAGATACGCAGTATTTT,CASTRDLTDTQYF
TRBJ1-3,-,TRBV19,-,TGTGCCAGTAGTCCTGCGAGCTCTGGAAACACCATATATTTT,CASSPASSGNTIYF
TRBJ2-7,few,TRBV7-8,-,TGTGCCAGCAGCTCATACAGGGCCCCGAGCTCCTACGAGCAGTACTTC,CASSSYRAPSSYEQYF